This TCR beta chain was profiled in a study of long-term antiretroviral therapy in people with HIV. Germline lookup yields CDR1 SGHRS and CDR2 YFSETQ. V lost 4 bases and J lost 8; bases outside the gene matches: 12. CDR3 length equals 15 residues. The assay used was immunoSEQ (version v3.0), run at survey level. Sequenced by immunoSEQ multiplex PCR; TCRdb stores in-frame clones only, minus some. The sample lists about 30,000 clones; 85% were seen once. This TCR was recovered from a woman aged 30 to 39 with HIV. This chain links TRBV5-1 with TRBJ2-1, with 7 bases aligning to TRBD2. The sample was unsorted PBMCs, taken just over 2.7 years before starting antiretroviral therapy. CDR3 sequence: CASSPLAGSGDEQFF. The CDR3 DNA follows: TGCGCCAGCAGCCCCTTAGCGGGTTCAGGAGATGAGCAGTTCTTC.